This TCR beta chain was sequenced during a study of control samples from healthy donors and cancer patients. Germline CDR1 reads MGHRA; CDR2 reads YSYEKL. The trim removed 5 bases at V and 7 bases at J, leaving 7 bases unmatched. This CDR3 has 14 amino acids. Some clones are missing from TCRdb's copy, which holds only in-frame ones; the method was immunoSEQ multiplex PCR. In the table there are around 76,000 clones, about 89% of which are singletons. Source material: PBMCs. The sequence came from a woman between 45 and 65 years old with colorectal cancer. The chain is built from TRBV4-1 and TRBJ2-1; 8 bases align to TRBD2. The CDR3 DNA sequence: TGCGCCAGCAGCGCTCCGGGACTAGGGAATGAGCAGTTCTTC. Translated: CASSAPGLGNEQFF.